A selection of T cell receptor beta chains follows, all from one sample in a study of control samples from healthy donors and cancer patients. This table comes from immunoSEQ multiplex PCR, and its TCRdb copy is limited to in-frame clones, with some not included. The sample includes 110,000 to 150,000 clones, around 86% seen only once; the top ten take about 4.9%. The source material was blood. The receptor source for this set is a man under 40 in good health. The conserved cysteine and the conserved F or W are not part of the CDR3 here. Each record gives: V gene, CDR3 protein.

v_gene: TRBV6-2/TRBV6-3; CDR3aa: ASSYSGGPKTQY
v_gene: TRBV30; CDR3aa: AWGSVLKQDTQY
v_gene: TRBV11-2; CDR3aa: ASSTGGLAGVWVYNEQF
v_gene: TRBV5-4; CDR3aa: ASSRDRNQPQH
v_gene: TRBV7-2; CDR3aa: ASSGKRTGATEQY
v_gene: TRBV19; CDR3aa: ASTQKGRGGHYGYT
v_gene: TRBV6-1; CDR3aa: ASSETGGWNEQY
v_gene: TRBV18; CDR3aa: ASSLGQGENSPLH
v_gene: TRBV19; CDR3aa: ASSGGMGTDTQY
v_gene: TRBV12-3/TRBV12-4; CDR3aa: ASSSAYEQY
v_gene: TRBV15; CDR3aa: ATNTAGDFNQPQH
v_gene: TRBV12-3/TRBV12-4; CDR3aa: ASSGGGRPLH
v_gene: TRBV5-1; CDR3aa: ASSLEAGDYGYT
v_gene: TRBV4-3; CDR3aa: ASSQTLDRPSYEQY
v_gene: TRBV7-2; CDR3aa: ASSLEGARPSGRNTEAF
v_gene: TRBV7-3; CDR3aa: ASSLGGTGSEQY
v_gene: TRBV12-5; CDR3aa: ASGFGSPLH
v_gene: TRBV4-2; CDR3aa: ASSPGGLTNEKLF
v_gene: TRBV7-9; CDR3aa: ASSFSVEQF
v_gene: TRBV7-2; CDR3aa: ASSRNIGGAGQPQH
v_gene: TRBV25-1; CDR3aa: ASSVSAGAYEQY
v_gene: TRBV19; CDR3aa: ASSMTEARDRYGYT
v_gene: TRBV5-4; CDR3aa: ASSLAHGTGGEKLF
v_gene: TRBV7-2; CDR3aa: ASSGDRGTF
v_gene: TRBV7-2; CDR3aa: ASSLGGIANQPQH
v_gene: TRBV6-1; CDR3aa: ASSEAMEGRWREQY
v_gene: TRBV10-3; CDR3aa: AISEGGQGVFQPQH
v_gene: TRBV7-2; CDR3aa: ASSWDRASNYGYT
v_gene: TRBV3-1/TRBV3-2; CDR3aa: ASSPPWGGEEANYGYT
v_gene: TRBV7-9; CDR3aa: ASSYTGSPPYEQY
v_gene: TRBV13; CDR3aa: ASSLELGGGLIEQY
v_gene: TRBV14; CDR3aa: ASSQNPYGYT
v_gene: TRBV9; CDR3aa: ASSGRTGEDLRETQY
v_gene: TRBV6-4; CDR3aa: ASSDSIGGATDTQY
v_gene: TRBV7-2; CDR3aa: ASSLGIREKLF
v_gene: TRBV7-9; CDR3aa: ASSMSTWGGSGNTIY
v_gene: TRBV5-4; CDR3aa: ASSLETGTMSNEQF
v_gene: TRBV7-9; CDR3aa: ASSHRLAAAYNEQF
v_gene: TRBV3-1/TRBV3-2; CDR3aa: ASSQSRTALGEKLF
v_gene: TRBV4-2; CDR3aa: ASSALNSGANVLT
v_gene: TRBV12-5; CDR3aa: ASGLPSGRISYEQY
v_gene: TRBV10-3; CDR3aa: AISGGPKETQY
v_gene: TRBV5-6; CDR3aa: ASTSRRGSPLH
v_gene: TRBV7-3; CDR3aa: ASSLDSETQY
v_gene: TRBV5-6; CDR3aa: ASRTYRDRDTDTQY
v_gene: TRBV11-2; CDR3aa: ASRGTSGSYEQY
v_gene: TRBV6-2/TRBV6-3; CDR3aa: ASSYSQNYGYT
v_gene: TRBV25-1; CDR3aa: ASSEGGAKNIQY
v_gene: TRBV7-2; CDR3aa: ASSSDGGEKLF
v_gene: TRBV19; CDR3aa: ASSSREHVRGTGELF
v_gene: TRBV4-3; CDR3aa: ASSLKGSYGYT
v_gene: TRBV19; CDR3aa: ASSIEDNYEQY
v_gene: TRBV18; CDR3aa: ASSPPGGGRLYYGYT